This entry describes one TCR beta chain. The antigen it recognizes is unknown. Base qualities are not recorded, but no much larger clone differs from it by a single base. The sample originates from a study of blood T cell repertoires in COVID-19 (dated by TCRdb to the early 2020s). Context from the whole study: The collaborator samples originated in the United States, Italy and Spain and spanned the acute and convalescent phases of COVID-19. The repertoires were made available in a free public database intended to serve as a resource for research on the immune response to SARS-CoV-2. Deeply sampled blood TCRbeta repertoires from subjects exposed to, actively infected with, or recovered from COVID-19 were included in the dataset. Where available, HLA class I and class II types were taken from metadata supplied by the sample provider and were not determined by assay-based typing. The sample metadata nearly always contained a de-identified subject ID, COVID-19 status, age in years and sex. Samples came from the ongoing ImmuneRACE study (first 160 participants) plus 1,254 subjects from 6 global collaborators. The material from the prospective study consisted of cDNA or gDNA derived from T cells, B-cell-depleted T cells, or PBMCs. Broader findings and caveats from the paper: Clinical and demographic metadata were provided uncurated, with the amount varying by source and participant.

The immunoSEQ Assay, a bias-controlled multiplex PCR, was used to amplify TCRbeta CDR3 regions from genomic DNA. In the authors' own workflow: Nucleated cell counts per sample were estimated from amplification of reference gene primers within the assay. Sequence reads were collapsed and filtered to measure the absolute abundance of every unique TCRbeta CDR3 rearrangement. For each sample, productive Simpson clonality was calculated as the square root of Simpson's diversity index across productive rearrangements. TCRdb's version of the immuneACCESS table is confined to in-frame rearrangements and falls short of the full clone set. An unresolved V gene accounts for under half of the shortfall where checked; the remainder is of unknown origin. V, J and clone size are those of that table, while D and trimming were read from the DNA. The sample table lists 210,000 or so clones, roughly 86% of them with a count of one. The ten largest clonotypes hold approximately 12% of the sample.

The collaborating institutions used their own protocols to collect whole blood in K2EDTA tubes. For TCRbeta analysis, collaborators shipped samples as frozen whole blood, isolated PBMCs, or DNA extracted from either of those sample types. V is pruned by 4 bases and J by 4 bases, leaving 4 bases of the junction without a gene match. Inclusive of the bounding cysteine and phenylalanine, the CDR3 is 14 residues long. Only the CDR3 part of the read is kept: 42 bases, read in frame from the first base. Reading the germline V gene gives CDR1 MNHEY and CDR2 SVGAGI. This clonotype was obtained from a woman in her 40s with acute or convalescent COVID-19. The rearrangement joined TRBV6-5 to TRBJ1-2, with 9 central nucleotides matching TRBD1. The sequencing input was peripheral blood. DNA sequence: TGTGCCAGCAGTTCGGAACAGGGGGCCTATGGCTACACCTTC. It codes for CASSSEQGAYGYTF.